This T cell receptor beta chain was found in a study of blood T cell repertoires in COVID-19. Study at large: PBMCs, B-cell-depleted T cells, or T cells were the source of the cDNA or gDNA that made up the material.

CDR1 and CDR2 (germline): SGHAT, FQNNGV. Trimming at V came to 0 bases and at J to 0 bases, leaving 2 bases not matched to a gene. The CDR3 spans 15 residues. Method: immunoSEQ multiplex PCR; TCRdb's copy keeps in-frame clones and lacks some. The sample has 110,000 to 150,000 clones; 76% are singletons. The TCR was taken from a man in his fifties or sixties with acute or convalescent COVID-19. V usage is TRBV11-2 and J usage is TRBJ2-7; 7 nucleotides line up with TRBD2. Input material: peripheral blood. The CDR3 loop reads CASSLEAGSSYEQYF. The CDR3, as DNA: TGTGCCAGCAGCTTAGAAGCGGGGAGCTCCTACGAGCAGTACTTC.